The 17 T cell receptor beta chains listed next were all sequenced from one sample in a study of CD8 T cells in Susac syndrome. Random hexamers primed reverse transcription of about 0.5 to 1 ug RNA. TCRdb fed the immunoSEQ multiplex PCR reads into MiXCR, producing one record per CDR3 protein. The sample consists of fewer than 85,000 distinct CDR3 sequences, approximately 95% of them appearing once. The specimen was CD8+ T cells from PBMCs. Receptor source: a human donor with multiple sclerosis.

The rearrangement links TRBV9 to TRBJ2-2; TRBD1 agrees at 7 bases. The CDR3 runs 15 residues. Trimming cost V 4 bases and J 7 bases; bases outside gene matches: 10. Germline values: CDR1 SGDLS, CDR2 YYNGEE. The CDR3 region has the DNA TGTGCCAGCAGCCCACTGCAGGGGGTGGGCGGGGAGCTGTTTTTT. Amino acid sequence: CASSPLQGVGGELFF.

The CDR3 DNA reads as TGTGCCAGCAGCTTAAAACAGGGGGAAGGCTACACCTTC. This sequence encodes CASSLKQGEGYTF. The chain uses TRBV7-9 and TRBJ1-2; 8 bases line up with TRBD1. Per germline, CDR1 SEHNR and CDR2 FQNEAQ (reference sequence). This CDR3 is built from 13 residues. V was pared by 2 bases and J by 8 bases, with 4 bases of the junction left unmatched. The variable domain in full, completed from reference TRBV7-9 and TRBJ1-2, reads DTGVSQNPRHKITKRGQNVTFRCDPISEHNRLYWYRQTLGQGPEFLTYFQNEAQLEKSRLLSDRFSAERPKGSFSTLEIQRTEQGDSAMYLCASSLKQGEGYTFGSGTRLTVV.

V and J are TRBV18 and TRBJ2-7; D is perhaps TRBD1 or TRBD2 (5 bases each). Germline V gene sequence: CDR1 KGHSH, CDR2 LQKENI. The CDR3 is made up of 18 amino acids. V gave up 1 base and J gave up 5 bases, with 24 bases separating them. Written as DNA, the CDR3 is TGTGCCAGCTCACCACAGATAAGTTCGGGGACCCAAGCTGACGAGCAGTACTTC. It codes for CASSPQISSGTQADEQYF.

The J gene is TRBJ1-1, the V gene TRBV7-3, with a possible D match to TRBD1 (5 bases). V lost 2 bases and J 4 bases, leaving 14 bases between the germline ends. Germline V gives CDR1 SGHTA, CDR2 FQGTGA. There are 15 residues in the CDR3. CDR3 protein: CASSLGQGRSTEAFF. The CDR3 region has the DNA TGTGCCAGCAGCTTAGGTCAGGGTAGGAGCACTGAAGCTTTCTTT.

This chain uses TRBV4-3 with TRBJ2-7, with a tentative D call TRBD2 (5 bases). Per germline, CDR1 LGHNA and CDR2 YSLEER. V was clipped by 3 bases and J by 2 bases, with 20 bases between them. The CDR3 is made up of 17 amino acids. The CDR3 DNA follows: TGCGCCAGCAGCCACGCCTCTCCGGACCGGGGAGCCTACGAGCAGTACTTC. Translated: CASSHASPDRGAYEQYF.

V is TRBV7-9 and J is TRBJ2-2; 7 nucleotides line up with TRBD2. This CDR3 comprises 16 residues. The V segment lost 2 bases and the J segment 2 bases; nucleotides outside the gene matches: 5. Per germline, CDR1 SEHNR and CDR2 FQNEAQ (reference sequence). Written as DNA, the CDR3 is TGTGCCAGCAGCTTATGGCCTAGCGGAAACACCGGGGAGCTGTTTTTT. This encodes CASSLWPSGNTGELFF. Together with reference TRBV7-9 and TRBJ2-2, the CDR3 gives the full variable domain: DTGVSQNPRHKITKRGQNVTFRCDPISEHNRLYWYRQTLGQGPEFLTYFQNEAQLEKSRLLSDRFSAERPKGSFSTLEIQRTEQGDSAMYLCASSLWPSGNTGELFFGEGSRLTVL.

This sequence joins TRBV2 and TRBJ2-2, with 8 bases matching TRBD2. The CDR3 contains 13 residues. V was pared by 11 bases and J by 1 base, with 3 bases of the junction left unmatched. Germline CDR1 is SNHLY and CDR2 is FYNNEI. The CDR3 protein is CAGSGGNTGELFF. As DNA, the CDR3 is TGTGCCGGAAGCGGGGGGAACACCGGGGAGCTGTTTTTT.

The J gene is TRBJ2-1, the V gene TRBV27; no clear D. The CDR3 length is 12 residues. Trimming left V 6 bases short and J 9 bases short, with 12 bases between. Germline CDR1 reads MNHEY; CDR2 reads SMNVEV (reference sequence). In DNA form, the CDR3 reads TGTGCCAGCAGATCCCGCAAGGGTGAGCAGTTCTTC. Protein product: CASRSRKGEQFF.

The V gene is TRBV9, the J gene TRBJ1-3, with unresolved D. The germline gives CDR1 SGDLS, CDR2 YYNGEE. The germline V and J ends were trimmed by 3 bases and 4 bases, with 8 bases remaining between them. The CDR3 contains 13 residues. CDR3: CASSGREGNTIYF. The CDR3 DNA reads TGTGCCAGCAGCGGCCGGGAGGGAAACACCATATATTTT.

The chain carries TRBV7-9 and TRBJ1-1, with 7 bases aligning to TRBD1. This CDR3 is built from 13 residues. The ends lost 4 bases at V and 5 bases at J; junction bases unmatched: 4. The germline V gene encodes CDR1 SEHNR and CDR2 FQNEAQ (reference sequence). The CDR3 loop reads CASSSQGRTEAFF. The CDR3 DNA sequence: TGTGCCAGCAGCTCACAGGGGAGGACTGAAGCTTTCTTT.

The rearrangement joins TRBV7-3 to TRBJ2-3, with D hard to call. Looked up from germline, CDR1 is SGHTA and CDR2 is FQGTGA. CDR3 length equals 15 residues. V was shortened by 1 base and J by 7 bases, with 15 bases between the two germline ends. This CDR3 reads CASSLNGPLANTQYF. CDR3 sequence (DNA): TGTGCCAGCAGCTTAAATGGTCCTTTAGCAAATACGCAGTATTTT. Complete variable domain (other parts from reference TRBV7-3 and TRBJ2-3): GAGVSQTPSNKVTEKGKYVELRCDPISGHTALYWYRQSLGQGPEFLIYFQGTGAADDSGLPNDRFFAVRPEGSVSTLKIQRTERGDSAVYLCASSLNGPLANTQYFGPGTRLTVL.

The J gene is TRBJ2-3, the V gene TRBV4-1; 10 bases map to TRBD2. In germline, CDR1 is MGHRA, CDR2 YSYEKL. The CDR3 extends over 18 amino acids. V shed 0 bases, J shed 2 bases, and the junction held 8 bases outside the gene matches. CDR3 in amino acids: CASSQDWPSGGSTDTQYF. For the CDR3, the DNA is TGCGCCAGCAGCCAAGATTGGCCTAGCGGGGGATCCACAGATACGCAGTATTTT.

This clonotype has only one observation. V usage is TRBV6-5 and J usage is TRBJ2-4; D assignment may be TRBD1 or TRBD2 (5 bases each). This CDR3 is 15 amino acids long. CDR1 and CDR2 from the germline V gene are MNHEY and SVGAGI. The V end was cut by 2 bases, the J end by 12 bases, with 20 bases between. CDR3 DNA: TGTGCCAGCAGTTACGGCCGGGCAGGGAGAGACCATCAGTACTTC. This encodes CASSYGRAGRDHQYF.

The CDR3 DNA reads TGTGCCAGCAGCCCCCCGGACAATGAGCAGTTCTTC. Translated: CASSPPDNEQFF. This chain links TRBV9 with TRBJ2-1; D not resolved. The CDR3 consists of 12 residues. Looked up from germline, CDR1 is SGDLS and CDR2 is YYNGEE. V was trimmed by 4 bases and J by 5 bases, leaving 7 bases between them.

The genes are TRBV14 and TRBJ2-7, with D perhaps being TRBD1 or TRBD2 (5 bases each). This CDR3 contains 15 residues. V was clipped by 0 bases and J by 3 bases, with 12 bases between them. CDR1 is SGHDN, CDR2 FVKESK, per germline. The CDR3 nucleotides are TGTGCCAGCAGCCAAGAGAGGGGCGAGGACTACGAGCAGTACTTC. Protein: CASSQERGEDYEQYF.

The chain couples TRBV9 to TRBJ1-1, with a possible D match to TRBD1 (5 bases). Deletions cut 3 bases from V and 3 bases from J, with 18 bases between. From germline, CDR1 is SGDLS and CDR2 YYNGEE. This CDR3 region has 16 residues. This CDR3 is CASSAVGRSVDTEAFF. CDR3 DNA sequence: TGTGCCAGCAGCGCAGTGGGGCGTTCGGTGGACACTGAAGCTTTCTTT. Combining the CDR3 with reference TRBV9 and TRBJ1-1 gives the whole variable domain DSGVTQTPKHLITATGQRVTLRCSPRSGDLSVYWYQQSLDQGLQFLIQYYNGEERAKGNILERFSAQQFPDLHSELNLSSLELGDSALYFCASSAVGRSVDTEAFFGQGTRLTVV.

The rearrangement uses TRBV6-6 and TRBJ1-2; 9 nucleotides align to TRBD1. The CDR3 runs 14 residues. Looked up from germline, CDR1 is MNHNY and CDR2 is SVGAGI (reference sequence). The ends lost 7 bases at V and 2 bases at J; junction bases unmatched: 5. CDR3 amino acids: CASIRGQGNYGYTF. The CDR3 DNA reads TGTGCCAGCATTCGAGGACAGGGGAACTATGGCTACACCTTC.